One and the same sample provided the 19 T cell receptor beta chains below, sequenced in a study of T cells in Graves' hyperthyroidism and ophthalmopathy. TCR beta CDR3 regions were amplified from RNA transcripts. HTBI primers drove first-round RT-PCR of the TCR CDR3. TCRdb ran MiXCR on the multiplex PCR reads and lists one entry per CDR3 protein. Of hundreds of thousands of distinct CDR3 sequences in the sample, approximately 15% were seen once. The material sequenced was blood. These receptors were taken from a woman aged 18-29 years with Graves' hyperthyroidism.

This clonotype appeared a few times. V gene TRBV7-3 combines with J gene TRBJ1-2; D unclear. The CDR3 totals 15 residues. V dropped 0 bases and J dropped 4 bases, with 12 bases sitting between them. Germline CDR1 reads SGHTA; CDR2 reads FQGTGA. Written as DNA, the CDR3 is TGTGCCAGCAGCTTAACGTCTGGGTATACCTATGGCTACACCTTC. Encoded protein: CASSLTSGYTYGYTF.

This clonotype was found a few times. This CDR3 is CASSFGLITDTQYF. CDR3 coding DNA: TGTGCCAGCAGTTTTGGACTCATCACAGATACGCAGTATTTT. The chain recombines TRBV12-3 or TRBV12-4 with TRBJ2-3; D possibly corresponds to TRBD2 (5 bases). The CDR3 loop spans 14 amino acids. The V end lost 3 bases, the J end lost 2 bases, and 9 bases lay between the germline ends.

This clonotype was recorded a few times. The chain has TRBV28 and TRBJ1-2; D remains unclear. Trimming pared 3 bases from V and 3 bases from J, leaving 5 bases between. CDR1 is MDHEN and CDR2 is SYDVKM in the germline V gene. There are 12 residues in the CDR3. For the CDR3, the DNA is TGTGCCAGCAGTTTCACGTACTATGGCTACACCTTC. Translated: CASSFTYYGYTF.

Concerning this clonotype: This sequence may be a read error, since a much larger clone differs from it by one base. The chain recombines TRBV4-3 with TRBJ1-1; D remains unclear. Germline assignment: CDR1 LGHNA and CDR2 YSLEER. The CDR3 length is 18 residues. The CDR3 spells CASSQDFALASRNPEAFF. The CDR3 DNA reads TGCGCCAGCAGCCAAGATTTTGCGTTAGCCAGCAGGAACCCTGAAGCTTTCTTT.

There are many counts of this clonotype. The chain links TRBV12-3 or TRBV12-4 to TRBJ1-2; unclear D gene. This CDR3 has 11 residues. V dropped 6 bases and J dropped 8 bases, with 10 bases sitting between them. Here the CDR3 DNA reads TGTGCCAGCAGGGCTCCGACGGGCTACACCTTC. It codes for CASRAPTGYTF.

The rearrangement links TRBV7-2 to TRBJ2-2; the match to TRBD2 covers 8 bases. J was trimmed by 4 bases and V by 5 bases; bases with no gene match: 6. This CDR3 has 15 residues. Per the germline V gene, CDR1 is SGHTA and CDR2 is FQGNSA. The CDR3, as DNA: TGTGCCAGCAGCCTTTTTAGCGGGGTCACCGGGGAGCTGTTTTTT. Its protein product is CASSLFSGVTGELFF.

This clonotype was found many times. As DNA, the CDR3 is TGTGCCACAGGGGTGATAGGGAAAGATACGCAGTATTTT. Protein: CATGVIGKDTQYF. This chain links TRBV28 with TRBJ2-3; tentatively, D is TRBD1 (6 bases). Trimming shortened V by 10 bases and J by 5 bases, and 16 bases separated the two germline ends. CDR1 is MDHEN, CDR2 SYDVKM, per germline. The CDR3 has 13 amino acids.

This clonotype was observed many times. The rearrangement uses TRBV2 and TRBJ2-7; a possible D gene is TRBD2 (5 bases). This CDR3 is 13 amino acids long. CDR1 is SNHLY, CDR2 FYNNEI, per germline. Trimming removed 5 bases from V and 3 bases from J, with 11 bases in between. This chain's CDR3 is CASSKTRDYEQYF. CDR3 bases: TGTGCCAGCAGTAAAACTCGGGACTACGAGCAGTACTTC.

The chain employs TRBV29-1 and TRBJ1-1; D gene uncertain. The germline V gene has CDR1 SQVTM and CDR2 ANQGSEA. The CDR3 is made up of 12 amino acids. Deletions cut 7 bases from V and 1 base from J, with 10 bases between. In DNA form, the CDR3 reads TGCAGCGCGACCCGTGGGAACACTGAAGCTTTCTTT. Amino acids: CSATRGNTEAFF.

This clonotype was found a few times. The chain links TRBV7-9 to TRBJ1-1; a weak D match, TRBD1 (5 bases). Between the trimmed V and J ends, which lost 8 bases and 1 base, there was a span of 11 bases. CDR3 length equals 13 residues. The germline V gene encodes CDR1 SEHNR and CDR2 FQNEAQ (reference sequence). The CDR3 coding sequence is TGTGCCAGCGCCCAGACAGCGAACACTGAAGCTTTCTTT. Its translation: CASAQTANTEAFF.

As to this clonotype: Since a much larger clone is just one base distant, this may be a read error. The rearrangement uses TRBV5-1 and TRBJ1-2; 8 positions agree with TRBD1. After removal of 3 bases from V and 3 bases from J, the junction contained 4 bases not matched to a gene. Germline V gives CDR1 SGHRS, CDR2 YFSETQ. The CDR3 spans 14 residues. The CDR3: CASSWTGWDYGYTF. Here the CDR3 DNA reads TGCGCCAGCAGCTGGACAGGGTGGGACTATGGCTACACCTTC.

This clonotype was seen repeatedly, ten times or more. This rearrangement joins TRBV5-1 to TRBJ2-3; D unresolved. This CDR3 has 13 residues. Deletions cut 7 bases from V and 5 bases from J, with 14 bases between. Germline V gives CDR1 SGHRS, CDR2 YFSETQ. The CDR3 spells CASARESVDTQYF. CDR3 bases: TGCGCCAGCGCGCGAGAGAGCGTAGATACGCAGTATTTT.

Ten or more counts support this clonotype. The V gene is TRBV6-5, the J gene TRBJ2-7; the D gene is possibly TRBD2 (5 bases). The CDR3 is 16 residues long. Trimming pared 2 bases from V and 3 bases from J, leaving 17 bases between. The germline V gene has CDR1 MNHEY and CDR2 SVGAGI. CDR3 DNA: TGTGCCAGCAGTTACCGCCCAAAGGACTGGAACTACGAGCAGTACTTC. Protein: CASSYRPKDWNYEQYF.

This clonotype was recorded at least ten times. V and J are TRBV12-5 and TRBJ2-2; 12 bases are a match to TRBD1. The V segment lost 5 bases and the J segment 6 bases; nucleotides outside the gene matches: 13. Germline CDR1 and CDR2: LGHNT and FRNRAP. This CDR3 comprises 18 residues. The CDR3 reads CASGLTGTGGAVPGELFF. In nucleotides, the CDR3 is TGTGCTAGTGGTCTAACCGGGACAGGGGGCGCGGTACCCGGGGAGCTGTTTTTT.

This clonotype was observed a handful of times. The rearrangement links TRBV5-1 to TRBJ2-7, with D perhaps assigned TRBD1 or TRBD2 (5 bases each). CDR1 and CDR2 (germline): SGHRS, YFSETQ. Between the trimmed V and J ends, which lost 5 bases and 6 bases, there was a span of 18 bases. This CDR3 has 14 residues. CDR3: CASRQTGTAREQYF. The CDR3 nucleotides are TGCGCCAGCAGACAAACCGGGACCGCTCGCGAGCAGTACTTC.

The gene calls are TRBV11-2 and TRBJ2-2, with a possible D match to TRBD2 (7 bases). Between the trimmed V and J ends, which lost 3 bases and 2 bases, there was a span of 16 bases. From germline, CDR1 is SGHAT and CDR2 FQNNGV. The CDR3 sequence is 17 residues long. The CDR3 region is CASSFGGARSNTGELFF. CDR3 DNA sequence: TGTGCCAGCAGCTTTGGGGGGGCGCGTTCAAACACCGGGGAGCTGTTTTTT.

This chain joins TRBV7-2 and TRBJ2-5; tentative D call: TRBD2 (5 bases). The germline CDR1 and CDR2 sequences are SGHTA and FQGNSA. The V and J ends lost 2 bases and 5 bases respectively, with 9 bases between them. There are 13 residues in the CDR3. The CDR3 sequence is CASSLPGMETQYF. DNA of the CDR3: TGTGCCAGCAGCTTACCGGGAATGGAGACCCAGTACTTC.

This clonotype was picked up many times. The rearrangement uses TRBV28 and TRBJ2-1; TRBD2 is a possible D gene (5 bases). In germline, CDR1 is MDHEN, CDR2 SYDVKM. CDR3 length equals 16 residues. V was shortened by 6 bases and J by 2 bases, with 17 bases between the two germline ends. The CDR3 is CASRGSETFPYNEQFF. CDR3 in DNA: TGTGCCAGCAGAGGTAGCGAGACCTTTCCCTACAATGAGCAGTTCTTC.

This clonotype was seen many times. The chain links TRBV6-1 to TRBJ2-7, with TRBD2 matching over 9 bases. With V trimmed by 3 bases and J by 3 bases, 3 bases remained unmatched. From germline, CDR1 is MNHNS and CDR2 SASEGT. The CDR3 has 14 residues. The CDR3 region is CASSETSGNYEQYF. In DNA, the CDR3 is TGTGCCAGCAGTGAGACTAGCGGAAACTACGAGCAGTACTTC.